These 17 T cell receptor beta chains were sequenced from one sample in a study of blood T cell repertoires in COVID-19. Assay: immunoSEQ multiplex PCR; the TCRdb copy retains only in-frame clones and omits some. This sample has about 140,000 clones, with roughly four fifths found just once. The specimen was peripheral blood. The receptors stem from a woman aged 55-70 years with acute or convalescent COVID-19.

The chain has TRBV19 and TRBJ2-7; 9 positions agree with TRBD2. The CDR3 extends over 15 amino acids. Germline-derived CDR1 and CDR2 are LNHDA and SQIVND (reference sequence). Unmatched junction bases numbered 7, after V lost 5 bases and J lost 2 bases. CDR3 sequence: CASSLYLAGTYEQYF. The CDR3 DNA reads TGTGCCAGTAGTTTATACCTAGCGGGGACCTACGAGCAGTACTTC.

This clone has a handful of counts. The genes are TRBV6-5 and TRBJ1-1; 8 bases line up with TRBD1. The CDR3 covers 16 residues. Trimming took 2 bases from V and 4 from J; bases not matched to a gene: 9. CDR1 and CDR2 (germline): MNHEY, SVGAGI. CDR3 nucleotide sequence: TGTGCCAGCAGTTACACCGGACAGGGAAAGGGCACTGAAGCTTTCTTT. Translation: CASSYTGQGKGTEAFF.

This sequence joins TRBV11-3 and TRBJ2-2; 7 bases map to TRBD1. J lost 1 base, V lost 5 bases, and 7 bases had no gene match. Per the germline V gene, CDR1 is SGHNT and CDR2 is YENEEA. This CDR3 is built from 16 residues. The CDR3 region has the DNA TGTGCCAGCAGCCCCGGACAGGACATGAACACCGGGGAGCTGTTTTTT. Its translation: CASSPGQDMNTGELFF.

In this sample, this clone turned up many times. The V and J genes are TRBV5-1 and TRBJ1-1; TRBD1 matches at 9 bases. Germline values: CDR1 SGHRS, CDR2 YFSETQ. The CDR3 spans 13 residues. The junction had 5 bases not matched to a gene; V was cut back by 6 bases and J by 5 bases. The CDR3 DNA reads as TGCGCCAGCAAGGGACAGGGAAATACTGAAGCTTTCTTT. It encodes CASKGQGNTEAFF. Filled out from reference TRBV5-1 and TRBJ1-1, the complete variable domain reads KAGVTQTPRYLIKTRGQQVTLSCSPISGHRSVSWYQQTPGQGLQFLFEYFSETQRNKGNFPGRFSGRQFSNSRSEMNVSTLELGDSALYLCASKGQGNTEAFFGQGTRLTVV.

This sequence joins TRBV5-1 and TRBJ2-7; tentatively, D is TRBD1 (6 bases). V shed 4 bases and J shed 5 bases, with 22 bases lying between them. Germline V gene sequence: CDR1 SGHRS, CDR2 YFSETQ. CDR3 length: 16 amino acids. The CDR3: CASSHPGTNPPHEQYF. The CDR3 coding sequence is TGCGCCAGCAGCCACCCCGGGACAAATCCCCCCCACGAGCAGTACTTC.

The V and J genes are TRBV11-3 and TRBJ2-3; TRBD2 aligns across 14 bases. Germline V gene data show CDR1 as SGHNT and CDR2 as YENEEA. J lost 0 bases, V lost 3 bases, and 8 bases had no gene match. This CDR3 comprises 19 residues. The CDR3 DNA reads TGTGCCAGCAGCTTTGTGGGGACTAGCGGGAGCAGTAGCACAGATACGCAGTATTTT. It encodes CASSFVGTSGSSSTDTQYF.

V is TRBV6-5 and J is TRBJ2-7; 8 positions match TRBD2. Germline values: CDR1 MNHEY, CDR2 SVGAGI. The CDR3 length is 13 residues. The J segment lost 4 bases and the V segment lost 5 bases, leaving 4 bases of the junction unmatched. Here the CDR3 DNA reads TGTGCCAGCAGTAGCGGGAGATCTTACGAGCAGTACTTC. This codes for CASSSGRSYEQYF.

The chain's CDR3 is CASSEGGQGSYNEQFF. Written as DNA, the CDR3 is TGTGCCAGCAGCGAAGGGGGACAGGGATCCTACAATGAGCAGTTCTTC. The chain joins TRBV9 to TRBJ2-1; 9 bases line up with TRBD1. The CDR3 covers 16 residues. After removal of 3 bases from V and 1 base from J, the junction contained 5 bases not matched to a gene. Germline loops: CDR1 SGDLS, CDR2 YYNGEE.

This sequence joins TRBV30 and TRBJ2-7, with D possibly being TRBD2 (6 bases). Germline loops: CDR1 GTSNPN, CDR2 SVGIG (reference sequence). The CDR3 sequence is 13 residues long. V was pared by 2 bases and J by 3 bases, with 11 bases between. CDR3 in DNA: TGTGCCTGGAGTAGGCCGGGAGTCTACGAGCAGTACTTC. Protein product: CAWSRPGVYEQYF.

This clone was detected a few times. The V call is TRBV24-1, the J call TRBJ1-2; possible D gene TRBD1, 6 bases. The germline CDR1 and CDR2 sequences are KGHDR and SFDVKD. V shed 4 bases and J shed 8 bases, with 19 bases lying between them. The CDR3 is 15 residues long. DNA for the CDR3: TGTGCCACCAGTGAACCTACCCAGGGGAATAACGGCTACACCTTC. It is translated as CATSEPTQGNNGYTF.

This sequence joins TRBV6-5 and TRBJ2-7, with 8 bases aligning to TRBD1. Germline lookup yields CDR1 MNHEY and CDR2 SVGAGI. This CDR3 has 14 amino acids. V shed 4 bases and J 4 bases; nucleotides not matched to a gene: 6. CDR3 region: CASSSADRGYEQYF. The CDR3 DNA reads as TGTGCCAGCAGTTCCGCAGACAGGGGATACGAGCAGTACTTC.

This clone has a handful of counts. This chain connects TRBV6-5 to TRBJ1-3, with 9 bases identical to TRBD1. Losses at the gene ends were 6 bases for V and 1 base for J; bases not matched to a gene: 4. The CDR3 is made up of 15 amino acids. In germline, CDR1 is MNHEY, CDR2 SVGAGI. CDR3 nucleotides: TGTGCCAGCAGCGTGGGACAGGGTTCTGGAAACACCATATATTTT. Translating gives CASSVGQGSGNTIYF.

V usage is TRBV19 and J usage is TRBJ1-1, with TRBD1 matching 10 bases. V trimming: 3 bases; J trimming: 5 bases; junction bases outside the gene matches: 6. Germline CDR1 is LNHDA and CDR2 is SQIVND (reference sequence). This CDR3 region has 15 residues. This CDR3 is CASSITGQGGTEAFF. The CDR3, as DNA: TGTGCCAGTAGTATCACAGGACAGGGGGGGACTGAAGCTTTCTTT.

The chain has TRBV28 and TRBJ1-3, with no clear D. CDR1 and CDR2 (germline): MDHEN, SYDVKM. This CDR3 has 14 amino acids. Trimming removed 2 bases from V and 0 bases from J, with 5 bases in between. CDR3 sequence: CASSLEVSGNTIYF. CDR3 nucleotides: TGTGCCAGCAGTTTAGAGGTCTCTGGAAACACCATATATTTT.

This chain joins TRBV5-1 and TRBJ2-1; TRBD2 agrees at 8 bases. CDR1 is SGHRS, CDR2 YFSETQ, per germline. The CDR3 has 16 amino acids. Trimming at V came to 4 bases and at J to 10 bases, leaving 16 bases not matched to a gene. The CDR3 DNA follows: TGCGCCAGCAGCGCCAAGACTAGCGTGGTTGACCGGGAGCAGTTCTTC. This sequence encodes CASSAKTSVVDREQFF.

CDR3 residues: CASSDRAGNTIYF. CDR3 in DNA: TGTGCCAGCTCAGACAGGGCTGGAAACACCATATATTTT. The gene calls are TRBV18 and TRBJ1-3; 7 bases align to TRBD1. Germline CDR1 and CDR2: KGHSH and LQKENI. Trimming removed 5 bases from V and 2 bases from J; junction bases left unmatched: 0. The CDR3 length is 13 residues.

J is TRBJ2-7 and V is TRBV2; the match to TRBD2 covers 7 bases. Germline CDR1 SNHLY, CDR2 FYNNEI. V lost 9 bases, J lost 3 bases, and 8 bases stayed unmatched. This CDR3 is 13 amino acids long. The CDR3: CASAGGSFYEQYF. CDR3 DNA sequence: TGTGCCAGTGCTGGCGGGAGCTTCTACGAGCAGTACTTC. Combining the CDR3 with reference TRBV2 and TRBJ2-7 gives the whole variable domain EPEVTQTPSHQVTQMGQEVILRCVPISNHLYFYWYRQILGQKVEFLVSFYNNEISEKSEIFDDQFSVERPDGSNFTLKIRSTKLEDSAMYFCASAGGSFYEQYFGPGTRLTVT.